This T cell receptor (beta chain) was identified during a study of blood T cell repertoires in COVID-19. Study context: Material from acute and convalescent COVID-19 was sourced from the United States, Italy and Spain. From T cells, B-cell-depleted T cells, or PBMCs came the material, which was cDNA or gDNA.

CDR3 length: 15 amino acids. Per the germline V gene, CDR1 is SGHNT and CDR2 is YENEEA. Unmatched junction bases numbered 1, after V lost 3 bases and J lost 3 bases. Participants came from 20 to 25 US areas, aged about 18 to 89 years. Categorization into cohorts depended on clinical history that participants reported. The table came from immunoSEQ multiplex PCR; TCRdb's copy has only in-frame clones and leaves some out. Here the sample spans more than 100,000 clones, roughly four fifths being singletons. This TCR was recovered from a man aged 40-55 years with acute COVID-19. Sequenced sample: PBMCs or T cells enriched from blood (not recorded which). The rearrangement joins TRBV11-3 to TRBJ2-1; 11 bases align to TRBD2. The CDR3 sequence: CASSFTSGGYNEQFF. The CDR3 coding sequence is TGTGCCAGCAGCTTTACTAGCGGGGGCTACAATGAGCAGTTCTTC.